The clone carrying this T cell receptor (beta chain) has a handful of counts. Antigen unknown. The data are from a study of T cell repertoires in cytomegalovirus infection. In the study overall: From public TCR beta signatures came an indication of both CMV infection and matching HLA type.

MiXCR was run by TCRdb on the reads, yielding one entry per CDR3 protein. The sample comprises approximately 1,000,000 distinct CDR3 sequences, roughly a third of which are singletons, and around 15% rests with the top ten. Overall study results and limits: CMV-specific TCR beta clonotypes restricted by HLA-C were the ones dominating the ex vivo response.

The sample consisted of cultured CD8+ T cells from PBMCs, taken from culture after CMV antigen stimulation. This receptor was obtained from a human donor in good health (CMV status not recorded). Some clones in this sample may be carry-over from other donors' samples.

CDR3 nucleotides: TGTGCCAGCAGCCCTTCAGGCCCGACCCCCACTGAAGCTTTCTTT. Amino acid sequence: CASSPSGPTPTEAFF. This sequence joins TRBV12-3 or TRBV12-4 and TRBJ1-1; D gene ambiguous. The CDR3 has 15 amino acids. Trimming cost V 6 bases and J 4 bases, with 18 bases left between them.